This T cell receptor beta chain was found in a study of Graves' ophthalmopathy and Graves' hyperthyroidism. RNA served as the template for amplifying TCR beta CDR3 regions. Second-round multiplex PCR came after a first-round RT-PCR that employed HTBI primers. Each CDR3 protein gets one entry after TCRdb re-called the multiplex PCR reads with MiXCR. The sample yields about 550,000 distinct CDR3 sequences, just under 40% seen once. This clonotype was detected many times. Germline V gives CDR1 SGHRS, CDR2 YFSETQ. The V end was cut by 4 bases, the J end by 10 bases, with 20 bases between. The length of the CDR3 is 14 residues. Included hyperthyroidism patients were aged 18 to 65 and newly diagnosed (under 2 months' duration). Each diagnosis was determined on the basis of clinical symptoms, serum thyroxine, TRAb, thyroid ultrasound and orbital computed tomography.

This TCR came from an adult man with Graves' hyperthyroidism. The chain carries TRBV5-1 and TRBJ1-1, with D tentatively TRBD1 (6 bases). The specimen was peripheral blood or thyroid tissue (not recorded which). CDR3 nucleotides: TGCGCCAGCAGCGCCGATGAGGGGGGCGGAGGAGCTTTCTTT. Protein: CASSADEGGGGAFF.